Reported below is one T cell receptor (beta chain). The target antigen is unknown. This CDR3 comprises 15 residues. The germline gives CDR1 LNHDA, CDR2 SQIVND (reference sequence). V lost 6 bases to trimming and J lost 3 bases, with 17 bases between them. The data are from a study of blood T cells in healthy people across ages. Study-wide findings and caveats: Nothing was known about donor CMV status, and this possibly confounded expanded clonotype changes.

With a J-beta primer mix and a sample-barcoded 5' primer, a second PCR ran about 7 to 12 cycles. Each CDR3 protein is one row after TCRdb ran MiXCR on the 5' RACE reads. The sample lists about 570,000 distinct CDR3 sequences; 27% were seen once. What was sequenced was blood. V is TRBV19 and J is TRBJ1-1; weak D call: TRBD1 (6 bases). The receptor was derived from a woman in her 70s in good health. As DNA, the CDR3 is TGTGCCAGTAGCTCAGGACAGATCCGGGACACTGAAGCTTTCTTT. Translating it yields CASSSGQIRDTEAFF.